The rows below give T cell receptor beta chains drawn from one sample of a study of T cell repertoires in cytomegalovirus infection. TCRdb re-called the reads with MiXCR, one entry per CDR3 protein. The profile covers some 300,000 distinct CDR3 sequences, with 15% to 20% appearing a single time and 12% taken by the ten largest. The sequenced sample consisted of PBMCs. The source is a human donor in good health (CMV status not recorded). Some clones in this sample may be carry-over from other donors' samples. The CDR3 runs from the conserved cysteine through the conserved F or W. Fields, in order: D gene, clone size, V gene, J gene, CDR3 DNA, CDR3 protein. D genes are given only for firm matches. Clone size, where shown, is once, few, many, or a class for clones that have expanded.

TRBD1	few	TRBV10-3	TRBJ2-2	TGTGCCATCAGTGAGTCATTCGGGACAGAGAACACCGGGGAGCTGTTTTTT	CAISESFGTENTGELFF
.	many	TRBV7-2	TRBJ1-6	TGTGCCAGCAGCTTAATGAGTTCACCCCTCCACTTT	CASSLMSSPLHF
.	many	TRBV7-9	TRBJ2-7	TGTGCCAGCAGCAAACGGACAGCTTTGGGGTACGAGCAGTACTTC	CASSKRTALGYEQYF
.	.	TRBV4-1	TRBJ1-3	TGCGCCAGCAGCCAAGGTAGAGCGGGAACTGGAAACACCATATATTTT	CASSQGRAGTGNTIYF
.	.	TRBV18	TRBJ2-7	TGTGCCAGCTCACCGCAGGCGACAGGACTCTCCTACGAGCAGTACTTC	CASSPQATGLSYEQYF
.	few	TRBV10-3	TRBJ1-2	TGTGCCATCACCTCTGACAGGAACTATGGCTACACCTTC	CAITSDRNYGYTF
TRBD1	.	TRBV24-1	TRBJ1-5	TGTGCCACCTGTGATCCCCCCATAGACAGGGTGGTCAAGCTCAGCAATCAGCCCCAGCATTTT	CATCDPPIDRVVKLSNQPQHF
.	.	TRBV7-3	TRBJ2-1	TGTGCCAGCAGCTGGGACGTCTCCTACAATGAGCAGTTCTTC	CASSWDVSYNEQFF
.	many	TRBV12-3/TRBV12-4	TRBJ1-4	TGTGCCAGCAGTTTAGCCTTCATAGCAGGGGAAAAACTGTTTTTT	CASSLAFIAGEKLFF
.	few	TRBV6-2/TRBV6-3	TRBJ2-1	TGTGCCAGCAGTGGACCAAACTACAATGAGCAGTTCTTC	CASSGPNYNEQFF
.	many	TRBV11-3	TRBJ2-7	TGTGCCAGCAGCTTAGTTTCGGGGGAGTTGCGCTACGAGCAGTACTTC	CASSLVSGELRYEQYF
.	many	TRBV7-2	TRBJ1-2	TGTGCCAGCAGCAGAGACGGTGGCTATGGCTACACCTTC	CASSRDGGYGYTF
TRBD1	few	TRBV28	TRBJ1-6	TGTGCCAGCAGTACTCTCGGACAGGGGAGCTCTCATAATTCACCCCTCCACTTT	CASSTLGQGSSHNSPLHF
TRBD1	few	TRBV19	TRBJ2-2	TGTGCCAGTAGTCTGGACAGGGCCATAGGGAACACCGGGGAGCTGTTTTTT	CASSLDRAIGNTGELFF
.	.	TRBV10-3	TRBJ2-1	TGTGCCATCAGTGGCAAGTGGGGAGCCCCTGACAATGAGCAGTTCTTC	CAISGKWGAPDNEQFF
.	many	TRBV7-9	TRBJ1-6	TGTGCCAGCAGCTCCGCGACAGCTAATTCACCCCTCCACTTT	CASSSATANSPLHF
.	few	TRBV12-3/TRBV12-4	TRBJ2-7	TGTGCCAGCAGTTTAGGCCACAGAATCTCCTACGAGCAGTACTTC	CASSLGHRISYEQYF
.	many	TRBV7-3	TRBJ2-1	TGTGCCAGCAGCTTATCCGGTTCAATGCTAGCGGACAGCTCCTACAATGAGCAGTTCTTC	CASSLSGSMLADSSYNEQFF
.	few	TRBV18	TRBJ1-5	TGTGCCAGCTCACCTACAGGGCACGGTCAGCCCCAGCATTTT	CASSPTGHGQPQHF
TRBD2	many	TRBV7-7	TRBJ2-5	TGTGCTAGCAGCTTATCTAGCGGGGGACAGGAGACCCAGTACTTC	CASSLSSGGQETQYF
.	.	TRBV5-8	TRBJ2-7	TGTGCCAGCAGCTTGTATACGACGGGGTCCTACGAGCAGTACTTC	CASSLYTTGSYEQYF
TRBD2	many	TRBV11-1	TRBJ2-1	TGTGCCAGCAGCTTTCTAGCGGGGAATGAGCAGTTCTTC	CASSFLAGNEQFF
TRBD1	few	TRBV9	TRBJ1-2	TGTGCCAGCAGCGCGGACAGGGGTGGCTATGGCTACACCTTC	CASSADRGGYGYTF
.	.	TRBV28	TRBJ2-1	TGTGCCAGCAGTTATCAGGCGAAGGTCTACAATGAGCAGTTCTTC	CASSYQAKVYNEQFF
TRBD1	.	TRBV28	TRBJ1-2	TGTGCCAGCTACGACCCCCGACAGGGGGTATCCTATGGCTACACCTTC	CASYDPRQGVSYGYTF
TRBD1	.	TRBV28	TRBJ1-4	TGTGCCAGCGGCTCGGGACAGGGGATGTGGAAACTGTTTTTT	CASGSGQGMWKLFF
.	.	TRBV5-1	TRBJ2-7	TGCGCCAGCAGCTTGGCCGGTAGTGGACTGGACGAGCAGTACTTC	CASSLAGSGLDEQYF
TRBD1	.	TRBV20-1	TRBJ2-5	TGCAGTGCTAGAAGGACAGGGGGTCAAGAGACCCAGTACTTC	CSARRTGGQETQYF
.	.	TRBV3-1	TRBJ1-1	TGTGCCAGCAGCCAAGGTCCAGGCACTGAAGCTTTCTTT	CASSQGPGTEAFF
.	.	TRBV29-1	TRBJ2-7	TGCAGCGTTGTTGGGTCCTACGAGCAGTACTTC	CSVVGSYEQYF
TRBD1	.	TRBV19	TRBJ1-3	TGTGCCAGTACTCCGACAGGGACTGGAAACACCATATATTTT	CASTPTGTGNTIYF
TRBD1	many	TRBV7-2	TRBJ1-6	TGTGCCAGCAGCTGGGGGACAGGGCGAAGCTCCTATAATTCACCCCTCCACTTT	CASSWGTGRSSYNSPLHF
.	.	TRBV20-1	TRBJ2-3	TGCAGTGCTAGCGGCGCGGGGGCCTACCGTAGCACAGATACGCAGTATTTT	CSASGAGAYRSTDTQYF
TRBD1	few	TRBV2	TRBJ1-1	TGTGCCAGCAGTGGAGGGACAGGGAATACTGAAGCTTTCTTT	CASSGGTGNTEAFF
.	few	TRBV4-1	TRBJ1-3	TGCGCCAGCAGCCAAGAATTTTATCAGGAAACTTACTATTTT	CASSQEFYQETYYF
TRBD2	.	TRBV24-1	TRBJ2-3	TGTGCCACCAGTGACTGGACTAGCGGGGGCCTCACAGATACGCAGTATTTT	CATSDWTSGGLTDTQYF
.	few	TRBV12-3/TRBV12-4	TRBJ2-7	TGTGCCAGCAGTTCGACAGGACCTTACGAGCAGTACTTC	CASSSTGPYEQYF
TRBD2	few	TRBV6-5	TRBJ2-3	TGTGCCAGCAGTTATGTAAGCGGGACGAAAACAGATACGCAGTATTTT	CASSYVSGTKTDTQYF
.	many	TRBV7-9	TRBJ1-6	TGTGCCAGTAGCAGGGGCCCGACAAATTCACCCCTCCACTTT	CASSRGPTNSPLHF
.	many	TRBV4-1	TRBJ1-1	TGCGCCAGCAGCCAAGAAGTTCCCGGGACCGCTCTGAACACTGAAGCTTTCTTT	CASSQEVPGTALNTEAFF
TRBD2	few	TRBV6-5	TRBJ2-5	TGTGCCAGCAGTCCTAGCGGGGGGGCCTTAGGAGAGACCCAGTACTTC	CASSPSGGALGETQYF
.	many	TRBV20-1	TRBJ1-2	TGCAGTGCTAGTTCCCCCGGGACGCTGCTACTAAGTAGTGGCTACACCTTC	CSASSPGTLLLSSGYTF
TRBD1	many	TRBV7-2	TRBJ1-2	TGTGCCAGCAGCGAGGGACAGGCACAAGGCTACACCTTC	CASSEGQAQGYTF
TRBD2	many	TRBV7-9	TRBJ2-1	TGTGCCGGGGGGGGGATTGCTGTGGATGAGCAGTTCTTC	CAGGGIAVDEQFF
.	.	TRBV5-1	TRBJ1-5	TGCGCCAGAAGCTTGGAGGCAGGGGTCCAGCCCCAGCATTTT	CARSLEAGVQPQHF
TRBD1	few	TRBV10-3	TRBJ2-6	TGTGCCATCAGCGAGCAGGGGGCTAGGGCTGGGGCCAACGTCCTGACTTTC	CAISEQGARAGANVLTF
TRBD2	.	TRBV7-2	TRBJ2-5	TGTGCCAGCAGCTCCGGGACTAGCGGGCGAGAGACCCAGTACTTC	CASSSGTSGRETQYF
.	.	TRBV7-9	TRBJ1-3	TGTGCCAGCAGCTCCGAAGGACGGACACTCCTGGGAAACACCATATATTTT	CASSSEGRTLLGNTIYF
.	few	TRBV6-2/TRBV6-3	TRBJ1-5	TGTGCCAGCAGTTACGACGCCGGCGACACTCAGCATTTT	CASSYDAGDTQHF
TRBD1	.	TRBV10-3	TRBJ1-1	TGTGCCATAAGACAGGGGGCTCTGACTGAAGCTTTCTTT	CAIRQGALTEAFF
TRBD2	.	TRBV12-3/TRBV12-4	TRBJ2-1	TGTGCCAGCAGTTTAGAGGCTAGCGGGGTCTACAATGAGCAGTTCTTC	CASSLEASGVYNEQFF
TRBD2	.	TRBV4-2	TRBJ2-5	TGTGCCAGCAGCCAAGGGGACGGGGGGATAGGAGAGACCCAGTACTTC	CASSQGDGGIGETQYF
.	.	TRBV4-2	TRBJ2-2	TGTGCCAGCAGCCAAGAGACCAGCGGCAGCGGCACCGGGGAGCTGTTTTTT	CASSQETSGSGTGELFF